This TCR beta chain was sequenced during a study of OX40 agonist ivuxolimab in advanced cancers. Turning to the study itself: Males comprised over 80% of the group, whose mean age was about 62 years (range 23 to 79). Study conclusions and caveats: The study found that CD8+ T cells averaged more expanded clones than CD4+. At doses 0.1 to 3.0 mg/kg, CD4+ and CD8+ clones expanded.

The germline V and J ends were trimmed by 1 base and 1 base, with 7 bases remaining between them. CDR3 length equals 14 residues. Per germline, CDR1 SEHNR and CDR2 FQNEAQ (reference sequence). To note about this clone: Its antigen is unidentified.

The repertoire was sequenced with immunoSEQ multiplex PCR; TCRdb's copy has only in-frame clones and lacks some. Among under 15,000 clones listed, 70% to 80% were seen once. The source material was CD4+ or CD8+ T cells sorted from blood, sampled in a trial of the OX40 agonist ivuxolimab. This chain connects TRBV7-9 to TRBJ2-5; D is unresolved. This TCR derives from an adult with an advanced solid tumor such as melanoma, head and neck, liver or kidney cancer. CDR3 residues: CASSLVASQETQYF. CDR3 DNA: TGTGCCAGCAGCTTAGTGGCCAGCCAAGAGACCCAGTACTTC.